The 27 T cell receptor beta chains reported below all come from one sample, sequenced in a study of tissue T cells after allogeneic stem cell transplantation. Assay: immunoSEQ multiplex PCR; the TCRdb copy retains only in-frame clones and omits some. Of thousands of clones listed, roughly three fifths were seen once; the top ten hold less than 3.5%. What was sequenced was gut tissue. The receptors derive from a female BALB/c mouse in good health. Strain haplotype (MHC): H2-d.

This clone has only a few counts. These gene names are mouse names. The missing CDR3 end, 1 residue past where the read stops, is filled in from the germline J gene. The chain uses TRBV19 and TRBJ2-4; TRBD2 might be the D (7 bases). The germline CDR1 and CDR2 sequences are FNHDT and SITEND (reference sequence). Trimming removed 2 bases at V and 0 bases at J, with 10 bases between. The CDR3 runs to 15 residues. The sequenced part of the CDR3 DNA is TGTGCCAGCAGTATCCTGGGGGCTAGTCAAAACACCTTGTAC. Protein sequence: CASSILGASQNTLY. The CDR3, in full, reads CASSILGASQNTLYF.

Remarks on this clone: Genes and germline come from the mouse. CDR3: CASGHIDTQYF. The covered CDR3 bases are TGTGCCAGCGGCCACATAGACACCCAGTAC. The V call is TRBV13-2, the J call TRBJ2-5, with unresolved D. The CDR3 extends 1 residue past the end of the read, so its final part is completed from the germline J gene. The CDR3 is 11 residues long. V was trimmed by 5 bases and J by 5 bases, leaving 6 bases between them. Germline V gives CDR1 NNHNN, CDR2 SYGAGS (reference sequence).

About this clone: The genes and germline here are from mouse. The read finishes 1 residue shy of the CDR3 end, and the germline J gene is used to complete it. The chain combines TRBV1 with TRBJ2-2; 7 positions match TRBD2. Trimming removed 3 bases from V and 1 base from J; junction bases left unmatched: 2. The CDR3 is made up of 15 amino acids. CDR1 is NSQYPW and CDR2 is LRSPGD in the germline V gene (reference sequence). Incomplete CDR3 DNA: TGCACCTGCAGTGCGACTGGGTTAAACACCGGGCAGCTCTAC. It codes for CTCSATGLNTGQLY. The whole CDR3 sequence is CTCSATGLNTGQLYF. The entire variable domain, with the rest obtained from reference TRBV1 and TRBJ2-2, is as follows: VTLLEQNPRWRLVPRGQAVNLRCILKNSQYPWMSWYQQDLQKQLQWLFTLRSPGDKEVKSLPGADYLATRVTDTELRLQVANMSQGRTLYCTCSATGLNTGQLYFGEGSKLTVL.

Notes on this clone: Mouse names are used for the genes. The read terminates 1 residue ahead of where the CDR3 ends, so the germline J gene completes it. This chain uses TRBV13-3 with TRBJ2-7, with TRBD2 matching over 9 bases. In germline, CDR1 is NNHDY, CDR2 SYVADS. V was clipped by 9 bases and J by 0 bases; unmatched bases: 4. This CDR3 is 13 amino acids long. The sequenced part of the CDR3 DNA is TGTGCCATCAAACTGGGGGGCTCCTATGAACAGTAC. Its translation is CAIKLGGSYEQY. The whole CDR3 region reads CAIKLGGSYEQYF.

A remark on this clone: Gene names are the mouse ones. The read comes to an end 1 residue before the CDR3 does, leaving the germline J gene to fill in the end. This chain uses TRBV19 with TRBJ1-4, with TRBD1 matching 8 bases. The trim removed 3 bases at V and 3 bases at J, leaving 1 base unmatched. CDR3 length equals 14 residues. The germline V gene has CDR1 FNHDT and CDR2 SITEND (reference sequence). CDR3 bases read: TGTGCCAGCAGTAGGACAGGGCCCAACGAAAGATTATTT. This gives the protein CASSRTGPNERLF. The full CDR3 sequence reads CASSRTGPNERLFF.

In the case of this clone: The gene names given are mouse names. The CDR3 is cut off 1 residue early in the read; its end comes from the germline J gene. This chain connects TRBV31 to TRBJ2-5; 11 nucleotides line up with TRBD2. Germline V gives CDR1 GKSSPN, CDR2 SITVG. The CDR3 runs 14 residues. The trim removed 0 bases at V and 4 bases at J, leaving 0 bases unmatched. Incomplete CDR3 DNA: TGTGCCTGGAGTCTGGGACTGGGGGAAGACACCCAGTAC. Translating it yields CAWSLGLGEDTQY. From start to end, the CDR3 is CAWSLGLGEDTQYF. The complete variable domain, with remaining parts taken from reference TRBV31 and TRBJ2-5, reads AQTIHQWPVAEIKAVGSPLSLGCTIKGKSSPNLYWYWQATGGTLQQLFYSITVGQVESVVQLNLSASRPKDDQFILSTEKLLLSHSGFYLCAWSLGLGEDTQYFGPGTRLLVL.

Only a few counts were recorded for this clone. Germline and genes: mouse. The CDR3 end lies 1 residue beyond the end of the read and is filled in from the germline J gene. The genes are TRBV2 and TRBJ2-1; 10 bases agree with TRBD2. J lost 4 bases, V lost 4 bases, and 4 bases had no gene match. The V gene's germline CDR1 is LGHNA and CDR2 YSYQKL. The CDR3 covers 15 residues. CDR3 bases read: TGTGCCAGCAGCCGAGGACTGGGGGAATATGCTGAGCAGTTC. Translating gives CASSRGLGEYAEQF. The full CDR3 protein is CASSRGLGEYAEQFF.

About this clone itself: Gene names are mouse gene names. The CDR3 goes on 1 residue after the read ends, and that part is filled in from the germline J gene. The chain uses TRBV31 and TRBJ1-6, with TRBD1 matching 8 bases. TRBJ1-6 is assigned to the ORF class and has an uncertain function. The CDR3 extends over 15 amino acids. After removal of 3 bases from V and 2 bases from J, the junction contained 3 bases not matched to a gene. Germline CDR1 GKSSPN, CDR2 SITVG. The covered CDR3 bases are TGTGCCTGGAGGCAGGGGGCCACCTATAATTCGCCCCTCTAC. Residues: CAWRQGATYNSPLY. The CDR3 in full is CAWRQGATYNSPLYF.

About this clone itself: Germline and genes here are mouse. The observed sequence ends 1 residue before the CDR3 terminus, with the missing tail filled in from the germline J gene. The genes are TRBV24 and TRBJ2-7; 9 bases are shared with TRBD1. The CDR3 length is 15 residues. V lost 5 bases to trimming and J lost 4 bases; unmatched junction nucleotides: 9. Per the germline V gene, CDR1 is KGHTA and CDR2 is FRNEEI. CDR3 amino acids: CASSIIPGQGYEQYF. The part of the CDR3 DNA that was read is TGTGCCAGCAGTATAATCCCGGGACAGGGATATGAACAGTAC.

As to this clone: Germline and genes here are mouse. The read terminates 1 residue before the CDR3 end, so the remaining end is supplied by the germline J gene. The chain uses TRBV19 and TRBJ2-3, with 10 bases fitting TRBD2. The junction had 6 bases not matched to a gene; V was cut back by 5 bases and J by 0 bases. The germline gives CDR1 FNHDT, CDR2 SITEND (reference sequence). This CDR3 contains 16 residues. Partial CDR3 DNA: TGTGCCAGCAGCAGACTGGGGGGATTTAGTGCAGAAACGCTGTAT. It translates to CASSRLGGFSAETLY. The CDR3 reads in full as CASSRLGGFSAETLYF.

In regard to this clone: Any gene name here is a mouse gene name. The CDR3 bases that were read are TGCACCTGCAGTGCAGATTTGGGGGGGCGTGAACAGTAC. Its translation: CTCSADLGGREQY. The entire CDR3 protein is CTCSADLGGREQYF. The chain has TRBV1 and TRBJ2-7; 9 positions agree with TRBD2. The CDR3 goes on 1 residue after the read ends, and that part is filled in from the germline J gene. Germline CDR1 is NSQYPW and CDR2 is LRSPGD (reference sequence). The CDR3 loop spans 14 amino acids. V was clipped by 0 bases and J by 6 bases; unmatched bases: 3. Filled out from reference TRBV1 and TRBJ2-7, the complete variable domain reads VTLLEQNPRWRLVPRGQAVNLRCILKNSQYPWMSWYQQDLQKQLQWLFTLRSPGDKEVKSLPGADYLATRVTDTELRLQVANMSQGRTLYCTCSADLGGREQYFGPGTRLTVL.

With respect to this clone: The gene names here belong to mouse. The read stops 1 residue short of the end of the CDR3; the missing end is completed from the germline J gene. The chain carries TRBV2 and TRBJ1-1, with D perhaps matching TRBD1 (6 bases). Trimming stripped 2 bases from V and 0 bases from J, with 10 bases between. This CDR3 region has 15 residues. The germline V gene has CDR1 LGHNA and CDR2 YSYQKL. CDR3 region: CASSQTTGANTEVFF. CDR3 bases read: TGTGCCAGCAGCCAAACGACAGGTGCAAACACAGAAGTCTTC.

With regard to this clone: Genes and germline come from the mouse. The read finishes 1 residue shy of the CDR3 end, and the germline J gene is used to complete it. The V and J genes are TRBV3 and TRBJ2-7; D gene ambiguous. V lost 3 bases and J lost 3, with 6 bases in between. The CDR3 totals 12 residues. Germline lookup yields CDR1 SNHLY and CDR2 FYNGKV (reference sequence). The CDR3 reads CASSFDIYEQYF. The sequenced CDR3 bases are TGTGCCAGCAGCTTCGACATCTATGAACAGTAC.

Notes on this clone: Gene labels here are mouse ones. This chain's CDR3 is CASSLGSQNTLYF. The DNA read from the CDR3 is TGTGCAAGCAGCTTAGGGAGTCAAAACACCTTGTAC. The chain recombines TRBV16 with TRBJ2-4; unclear D gene. Sequencing ends 1 residue short of the CDR3 end; the germline J gene provides the rest. Germline V gene lookup returns CDR1 SGHSA and CDR2 FRNQAP. V lost 1 base and J 0 bases, leaving 2 bases between the germline ends. CDR3 size: 13 residues.

A note on this clone: Compared with germline, one end of the junction differs, possibly owing to a read error. The gene names here belong to mouse. Incomplete CDR3 DNA: TGCGCCTGCAGTGCACACTCCTATGAACAGTAC. Protein: CACSAHSYEQY. The whole CDR3 protein reads CACSAHSYEQYF. The V and J genes are TRBV1 and TRBJ2-7; D not resolved. The read is 1 residue too short to cover the CDR3 end, so that end is filled in from the germline J gene. The CDR3 consists of 12 residues. Germline values: CDR1 NSQYPW, CDR2 LRSPGD (reference sequence).

This clone was detected a few times. Gene labels here are mouse ones. With the read ending 1 residue before the CDR3 end, the germline J gene is used to fill in that end. This chain uses TRBV13-1 with TRBJ2-1, with 9 positions matching TRBD2. Trimming cost V 0 bases and J 0 bases; bases outside gene matches: 4. Germline CDR1 NSHNY, CDR2 SYGAGN. This CDR3 contains 17 residues. CDR3 loop: CASSDARLGVNYAEQFF. Partial CDR3 DNA: TGTGCCAGCAGTGATGCAAGACTGGGGGTTAACTATGCTGAGCAGTTC.

In regard to this clone: Gene and germline names: mouse. The read ends 1 residue before the CDR3 terminus; that terminus is restored from the germline J gene. V is TRBV13-1 and J is TRBJ2-1; tentatively, D is TRBD1 (6 bases). Trimming stripped 0 bases from V and 3 bases from J, with 7 bases between. CDR1 is NSHNY and CDR2 is SYGAGN in the germline V gene. CDR3 length: 14 residues. The CDR3 DNA, read in part, is TGTGCCAGCAGTGATGGAGGGGGCTATGCTGAGCAGTTC. It codes for CASSDGGGYAEQF. The CDR3 as a whole reads CASSDGGGYAEQFF.

Details on this clone: Gene labels here are mouse ones. The observed sequence ends 1 residue before the CDR3 terminus, with the missing tail filled in from the germline J gene. J is TRBJ1-6 and V is TRBV13-1; maybe TRBD1 (5 bases). TRBJ1-6 is labeled an ORF, and its function is uncertain. Trimming shortened V by 3 bases and J by 7 bases, and 5 bases separated the two germline ends. This CDR3 is built from 12 residues. The V gene's germline CDR1 is NSHNY and CDR2 SYGAGN. Partial CDR3 DNA: TGTGCCAGCAGTGGGACAAATTCGCCCCTCTAC. It encodes CASSGTNSPLY. The whole CDR3 protein is CASSGTNSPLYF.

This clone was found a few times. Gene names refer to mouse genes. The sequenced fragment ends 1 residue before the CDR3 boundary, so the rest is inferred from the germline J gene. The V and J genes are TRBV16 and TRBJ2-3; D may be TRBD2 (6 bases). Germline-derived CDR1 and CDR2 are SGHSA and FRNQAP. CDR3 size: 15 residues. Deletions cut 3 bases from V and 0 bases from J, with 10 bases between. CDR3 sequence reads: CASSFSGTSAETLYF. The sequenced part of the CDR3 DNA is TGTGCAAGCAGCTTTTCTGGGACTAGTGCAGAAACGCTGTAT.

This clone has just a few counts. Gene names are the mouse ones. Sequencing ends 1 residue short of the CDR3 end; the germline J gene provides the rest. The rearrangement uses TRBV14 and TRBJ1-4; D unresolved. The CDR3 is made up of 12 amino acids. Between the trimmed V and J ends, which lost 0 bases and 5 bases, there was a span of 2 bases. Germline values: CDR1 SGHDT, CDR2 FRDEAV. The CDR3 DNA, read in part, is TGTGCCAGCAGTTTCTCGAACGAAAGATTATTT. It is translated as CASSFSNERLF. The CDR3 reads in full as CASSFSNERLFF. The full variable domain, in which reference TRBV14 and TRBJ1-4 provide the parts outside the CDR3, is EAGVTQSPRYAVLQEGQAVSFWCDPISGHDTLYWYQQPRDQGPQLLVYFRDEAVIDNSQLPSDRFSAVRPKGTNSTLKIQSAKQGDTATYLCASSFSNERLFFGHGTKLSVL.

This clone was seen once. Gene names denote mouse genes. The CDR3 end falls 1 residue outside the read, so it is completed with the germline J gene. The rearrangement joins TRBV5 to TRBJ2-2; 10 bases are shared with TRBD2. Germline trimming cut 4 bases from V and 0 bases from J; bases unmatched to any gene: 5. The germline V gene encodes CDR1 LGHNA and CDR2 YNLKQL (reference sequence). This CDR3 region has 17 residues. CDR3 in amino acids: CASSRDWGASNTGQLYF. CDR3 bases read: TGTGCCAGCAGCCGCGACTGGGGGGCGTCAAACACCGGGCAGCTCTAC.

Notes on this clone: Mouse names are used for the genes. The missing CDR3 end, 1 residue past where the read stops, is filled in from the germline J gene. The chain uses TRBV13-1 and TRBJ2-7, with a tentative D call TRBD1 (6 bases). This CDR3 spans 13 amino acids. Germline CDR1 is NSHNY and CDR2 is SYGAGN. V shed 2 bases and J shed 1 base, with 7 bases lying between them. CDR3 protein: CASSEGQSYEQYF. CDR3 DNA, as far as it was read: TGTGCCAGCAGTGAGGGACAATCCTATGAACAGTAC.

As to this clone: Genes and germline are mouse. The read comes to an end 1 residue before the CDR3 does, leaving the germline J gene to fill in the end. The J gene is TRBJ2-7, the V gene TRBV14; D not resolved. There are 12 residues in the CDR3. The V gene lost 2 bases and the J gene lost 4 bases, with 7 bases spanning the gap. Germline V lookup: CDR1 SGHDT, CDR2 FRDEAV. CDR3 in amino acids: CASSLELYEQYF. The part of the CDR3 DNA that was read is TGTGCCAGCAGTTTGGAACTATATGAACAGTAC.

A word on this clone: Gene names and germline refer to mouse. Coverage ceases 1 residue before the CDR3 finishes, and the germline J gene fills in the end. J is TRBJ2-4 and V is TRBV19, with 8 bases identical to TRBD2. J lost 4 bases, V lost 5 bases, and 6 bases had no gene match. The CDR3 extends over 14 amino acids. Germline lookup yields CDR1 FNHDT and CDR2 SITEND (reference sequence). CDR3 sequence reads: CASSPPGGKNTLYF. CDR3 bases read: TGTGCCAGCAGCCCACCTGGGGGGAAAAACACCTTGTAC.

With respect to this clone: The listed genes are named as in mouse. CDR3 sequence: CASGDAWGVNTQYF. The CDR3 DNA, read in part, is TGTGCCAGCGGTGATGCCTGGGGGGTGAACACCCAGTAC. The rearrangement links TRBV13-2 to TRBJ2-5; 8 nucleotides match TRBD2. The read finishes 1 residue shy of the CDR3 end, and the germline J gene is used to complete it. J was trimmed by 7 bases and V by 0 bases; bases with no gene match: 4. Germline-derived CDR1 and CDR2 are NNHNN and SYGAGS (reference sequence). The CDR3 is 14 residues long.

As for this clone: Germline and genes: mouse. Read coverage stops 1 residue before the CDR3 terminus; the germline J gene supplies the remainder. The chain links TRBV13-2 to TRBJ2-1; 14 nucleotides match TRBD2. Trimming cost V 2 bases and J 5 bases; bases outside gene matches: 6. The germline V gene encodes CDR1 NNHNN and CDR2 SYGAGS (reference sequence). The CDR3 covers 17 residues. CDR3 residues: CASGDRDWGGADAEQFF. The sequenced CDR3 bases are TGTGCCAGCGGTGACCGGGACTGGGGGGGCGCCGATGCTGAGCAGTTC.

For this clone: Gene names denote mouse genes. The DNA read from the CDR3 is TGTGCCAGCAGTATAACCGGGGCTAGTCAAAACACCTTGTAC. It yields the protein CASSITGASQNTLY. The whole CDR3 region reads CASSITGASQNTLYF. The chain uses TRBV19 and TRBJ2-4; D may correspond to TRBD1 or TRBD2 (5 bases each). Read coverage stops 1 residue before the CDR3 terminus; the germline J gene supplies the remainder. Germline V gives CDR1 FNHDT, CDR2 SITEND (reference sequence). Trimming removed 1 base at V and 0 bases at J, with 9 bases between. The CDR3 is made up of 15 amino acids.